Shown below are 6 T cell receptor beta chains from a single sample sequenced in a study of blood T cell repertoires in COVID-19. Assay: immunoSEQ multiplex PCR; the TCRdb copy retains only in-frame clones and omits some. The sample lists roughly 320,000 clones; around nine tenths were seen once. Material for sequencing was peripheral blood. Source of these receptors: a woman under 40 with COVID-19, enrolled during active disease.

The chain combines TRBV21-1 with TRBJ1-1; the table names TRBD1, a call not compared with the DNA. TRBV21-1 is described as a pseudogene. The CDR3 sequence is 16 residues long. CDR3 DNA: TGTGCCAGCAGCAAAGGAGTGCGTTATAGGGGAACTGAAGCTTTCTTT. Translated: CASSKGVRYRGTEAFF.

The chain joins TRBV7-3 to TRBJ2-5; weak D call: TRBD2 (6 bases). Germline V gene data show CDR1 as SGHTA and CDR2 as FQGTGA. Between the trimmed V and J ends, which lost 4 bases and 1 base, there was a span of 19 bases. CDR3 length: 17 amino acids. CDR3 in amino acids: CASSSLGGSDTQETQYF. The CDR3 DNA reads as TGTGCCAGCAGCTCCCTCGGGGGATCAGACACCCAAGAGACCCAGTACTTC.

The chain is built from TRBV7-9 and TRBJ2-5; TRBD2 aligns across 8 bases. This CDR3 has 15 amino acids. Germline CDR1 reads SEHNR; CDR2 reads FQNEAQ (reference sequence). V was pared by 8 bases and J by 4 bases, with 12 bases of the junction left unmatched. CDR3 nucleotide sequence: TGTGCCAGCTCCAGACAAGCTAGCGGGTTAGAGACCCAGTACTTC. Encoded protein: CASSRQASGLETQYF.

V usage is TRBV18 and J usage is TRBJ2-3; TRBD2 agrees at 8 bases. The CDR3 consists of 14 residues. The V gene's germline CDR1 is KGHSH and CDR2 LQKENI. Losses at the gene ends were 3 bases for V and 6 bases for J; bases not matched to a gene: 5. CDR3 residues: CASSPTAGVDTQYF. The CDR3 DNA is TGTGCCAGCTCACCTACAGCGGGGGTCGATACGCAGTATTTT.

The chain employs TRBV28 and TRBJ1-4, with 8 bases aligning to TRBD1. CDR3 length: 10 residues. Per the germline V gene, CDR1 is MDHEN and CDR2 is SYDVKM. This CDR3 reads CANRGEKLFF. CDR3 sequence (DNA): TGTGCAAACAGGGGGGAAAAACTGTTTTTT.

This chain links TRBV2 with TRBJ1-1; D perhaps matches TRBD1 (6 bases). Germline lookup yields CDR1 SNHLY and CDR2 FYNNEI. V was clipped by 5 bases and J by 7 bases, with 14 bases between them. The CDR3 extends over 13 amino acids. The CDR3 nucleotides read TGTGCCAGCAGTAACAGGGCTTTGAGTGAAGCTTTCTTT. Encoded protein: CASSNRALSEAFF. Full variable domain (outside the CDR3, taken from reference TRBV2 and TRBJ1-1): EPEVTQTPSHQVTQMGQEVILRCVPISNHLYFYWYRQILGQKVEFLVSFYNNEISEKSEIFDDQFSVERPDGSNFTLKIRSTKLEDSAMYFCASSNRALSEAFFGQGTRLTVV.